This paragraph covers one TCR beta chain sequence. This record comes from a study of cytomegalovirus exposure and HLA in healthy donors. The repertoire was sequenced with immunoSEQ multiplex PCR; TCRdb's copy has only in-frame clones and lacks some. The repertoire holds about 140,000 clones, with roughly 93% as singletons. The CDR3 sequence is 13 residues long. Germline CDR1 and CDR2: ENHRY and SYGVKD. The V segment lost 11 bases and the J segment 6 bases; nucleotides outside the gene matches: 6. The chain recombines TRBV10-3 with TRBJ1-6; 8 bases are shared with TRBD1. The receptor's source is a man in his late teens or twenties in good health and CMV-seropositive. Sequenced sample: PBMCs. CDR3 DNA: TGTGCCGGAGGACAGGGAAGTAATTCACCCCTCCACTTT. As protein: CAGGQGSNSPLHF.